This T cell receptor (beta chain) appears in the sequencing data of a study of breast tumors, draining lymph nodes, adjacent tissues. Study results and limitations: Compared with basal-like, luminal-like tumors shared significantly more repertoire with nontumor tissue. That most tumor T cells come from lymph nodes remained unproven. Compared with lymph nodes, tumors were less diverse; compared with nontumor tissue, more.

The germline CDR1 and CDR2 sequences are PRHDT and FYEKMQ (reference sequence). V gave up 5 bases and J gave up 6 bases; unmatched junction bases: 5. This CDR3 contains 13 residues. TCRdb used MiXCR to reprocess the multiplex PCR reads, holding one entry per CDR3 protein. The sample lists 30,000 to 40,000 distinct CDR3 sequences; 35% to 40% were seen once. This clonotype was recorded many times. Its antigen remains unknown. The J gene is TRBJ2-3, the V gene TRBV13; 7 bases match TRBD1. The sequencing sample was made of breast tumor tissue. The receptor's source is a female donor with breast cancer. Some clones in this sample may be carry-over from other donors' samples. Here the CDR3 reads CASSEQGWDTQYF. In nucleotides, the CDR3 is TGTGCCAGCAGCGAACAGGGGTGGGATACGCAGTATTTT.